This T cell receptor beta chain derives from a study of cytomegalovirus exposure and HLA in healthy donors (dated by TCRdb to between 2016 and 2019). About the full investigation: According to an earlier analysis of around 600 of the donors, roughly 180 million T cells yielded approximately 120 million unique TCR beta sequences and approximately 300 Gb of sequence data. All discovery cohort repertoires had been generated using a single sequencing platform. Donor age, sex, ethnicity and CMV serostatus were compiled alongside the repertoire data. A later analysis re-examined previously published TCR beta repertoires from more than 600 donors and added high-resolution HLA genotyping to investigate patterns of TCR occurrence. Rather than using new phenotypic data, the later analysis identified candidate immune exposures from TCR beta sequences and from how often those sequences occurred across donors. An earlier analysis of approximately 500 of the donors applied high-throughput TCR beta sequencing to assess whether each TCR beta V gene segment acted as functional or pseudogenic. HLA typing covered class I and class II loci at four-digit resolution. The T cell repertoires of roughly 660 subjects were profiled by immunosequencing and related to cytomegalovirus serostatus. A separate validation cohort of about 110 different subjects was used in addition to the roughly 670-subject first cohort. An early release that covered 640 HLA-typed donors contained approximately 290 gigabases of sequencing data and 80 million or so unique TCR sequences. Of the 350 to 400 genotyped donors, approximately 83% fell in the genetic ancestry cluster associated with self-reported Caucasian donors. Four or five DR-DQ haplotypes were handled as single units for association and clustering, since linkage in the cohort was strong. The study aimed to test whether signatures of past pathogen exposure could be identified by cataloging public T cell receptors. Typing coverage differed by locus: A, B, C, DRB1 and DQB1 were typed in about 629-640 donors, DQA1 in about 500, DPA1 in 600 to 610, and DPB1 in around 490. A later genetic analysis used genome-wide SNP genotypes for about 60% of the roughly 670 donors, treating that subset as a discovery cohort. To predict cytomegalovirus infection status, the study combined high-throughput TCR immunosequencing, statistical association of individual TCRs with disease status, and machine learning. Across around 400 genotyped donors of the cohort, an average of about 200,000 unique TCR beta nucleotide sequences per donor were sequenced, and about a sixth of those sequences were non-productive. Broad study findings and their caveats: The only immune exposure information available for the cohort was CMV serostatus. This cohort had only TCR beta chains sequenced, and the lack of alpha or paired-chain data limited which features could be detected. A further reported finding was that TCR beta sequences accurately predicted the HLA-A and HLA-B alleles for most subjects in the first cohort. Most TCR sequences were observed very rarely across donors, whereas some public TCRs were present in many individuals. Broadly in line with IMGT annotations, most TCR beta V segments showed up in productive rearrangements about 87% or about 30% of the time in an earlier analysis of around 550 of the donors. A later genetic analysis associated a missense DCLRE1C variant with V-gene and J-gene trimming of TCR beta chains, and an independent cohort replicated the association. Some IMGT-functional V segments, including TRBV6-2 and TRBV6-3, could not be distinguished by the 87-base-pair reads and were therefore excluded. The authors suggested that the approach could potentially be generalized to other disease states and immunological phenotypes. At a false discovery rate of 0.05, a later analysis linked around 15,000 TCR beta sequences to specific HLA alleles. A total of 150 to 200 TCR beta chains were listed by the study as associated with cytomegalovirus. The classifier was reported to diagnose cytomegalovirus status with high specificity and sensitivity in both the original cohort and the validation cohort. Several of the top co-occurrence clusters appeared to be linked to parvovirus B19, influenza, CMV and Epstein-Barr virus, according to a later analysis. Because HLA typing was unavailable for some donors at each locus, only the typed subset was used in association tests. Correlated functional status among segregating V segments might be attributable to linkage disequilibrium, but an unknown experimental factor could not be ruled out. A later analysis found that TCR association rates varied across HLA loci, with DRB1 alleles showing the most associated TCRs and HLA-C alleles the fewest. In a later analysis, most CMV-associated TCR beta chains were found to appear HLA-restricted, with HLA associations seemingly driven largely by CMV exposure. In vitro tests confirmed that a few of the cytomegalovirus-associated TCR beta chains recognize cytomegalovirus antigens. In a later genetic analysis, fewer N-insertions in productive TCRs were reported among donors in an Asian-associated ancestry cluster than the approximately 670-donor mean. Sequencing depth was assumed to be roughly uniform across donors in the presence/absence analyses, though that assumption may not hold. When HLA alleles, especially DR and DQ, strongly co-occurred, attributing TCR associations to individual alleles was difficult. A later analysis found that HLA-associated TCR beta chains were more clonally expanded and had lower generation probabilities than equally common non-associated chains. A cluster of highly shared sequence variants was judged likely to be a technical artifact of the sequencing pipeline. Because counts were too low, seventeen rarely observed V segments, including chromosome 9 orphons, were excluded from the earlier analysis of several hundred of the donors.

This clone has only one observation. The antigen it recognizes is unknown. Base qualities are not recorded, but no much larger clone differs from it by a single base. From cysteine to phenylalanine, the CDR3 is 12 amino acids long. Only CDR3 DNA is held: 36 bases, read in frame from base 1. CDR1 and CDR2 are drawn from the germline V gene: SGDLS, YYNGEE. V gives up 4 bases and J gives up 2 bases, and the segment between their germline ends measures 5 bases. To prepare the library, the immunoSEQ multiplex PCR assay was applied. The multiplex PCR relied on a mix of 60 forward primers for TCR Vbeta segments and 13 reverse primers for TCR Jbeta segments. The CDR3 region of rearranged TCR beta genes was amplified from genomic DNA with a multiplex PCR assay. On the Illumina HiSeq System, the amplified TCR beta libraries were sequenced as 87-base-pair reads. The authors' analysis ran thus. A later analysis tallied around 82 million unique TCR beta chains across the 700 or so repertoires, and approximately 12 million of those chains were shared by two or more donors. Raw reads were error-corrected and collapsed into unique sequences with a nearest-neighbor algorithm that merged closely related sequences to remove PCR and sequencing errors. CDR3 sequences were aligned to IMGT reference sequences to assign V, D and J gene segments. For a sequence to be retained, a match of at least six nucleotides to both a V gene segment and a J gene segment was required. A rearrangement counted as productive if the CDR3 had no stop codons and remained in frame with V and J, and every other rearrangement counted as non-productive. Following IMGT convention, CDR3 was defined as the stretch from the second conserved V-encoded cysteine up to the conserved J-encoded phenylalanine. Sequences without an unambiguous match to a single V gene segment were excluded from the earlier analysis of 587 of the donors. An earlier analysis of under 750 of the donors called V segments functional above 56.7% productive rearrangements and segregating when the between-donor standard deviation exceeded 5%. A statistical classification framework was built for diagnosing cytomegalovirus status from the catalog of TCR beta chain sequences. In a later analysis, TCR nucleotide sequences were compared against IMGT/GENE-DB human TR gene sequences so that V and J genes could be assigned. In a later analysis, CDR3 sequences and most-parsimonious VDJ recombination scenarios were assigned using the TCRdist pipeline. A later analysis defined each TCR beta chain by its CDR3 amino acid sequence plus V-gene family, and excluded reads lacking a unique V-gene family. A later analysis removed 592 highly shared, low-generation-probability nucleotide sequences to deal with suspected cross-contamination and a sequencing artifact. A later analysis calculated a clonal expansion index for each public chain from normalized within-repertoire ranks of inferred template counts. Generation probabilities in a later analysis came from a VDJ recombination model fitted to out-of-frame rearrangements, and those results were checked against IGoR. In a later analysis, TCR-TCR, TCR-HLA and TCR-CMV co-occurrence was scored with hypergeometric tests, and a repertoire-size bias correction was applied to TCR pairs. False discovery rates were estimated in a later analysis by permuting HLA or CMV assignments 20 times. A later analysis grouped co-occurring TCRs with DBSCAN, adding TCRdist sequence similarity when clustering within HLA-allele-positive subsets. Co-occurrence clustering excluded repertoires with fewer than 30,000 or more than 120,000 public chains, plus five with anomalous nucleotide sharing. This immuneACCESS table, as held by TCRdb, lists in-frame sequences with V and J called but not all clones. Of the missing ones, under half trace to an unresolved V gene in checked studies; the others have no known cause. V and J calls plus clone size are reproduced from that table; the DNA served to infer D and trimming. The sample yields under 200,000 clones; approximately 82% were counted once. Together, the top ten hold roughly 6.5% of the sample.

In total, 630 or so healthy bone marrow donors made up the cohort. All cohort members were sampled while nominally healthy, although unrecorded immune exposures were likely present. The donor was CMV seropositive and was included in the group of 289 seropositive cohort members. A peripheral blood sample was provided by each donor, and peripheral blood mononuclear cells were used for TCR beta sequencing. The Qiagen DNeasy Blood Extraction Kit was used to extract genomic DNA from the blood cell samples. The V and J segments used are TRBV9 and TRBJ2-3; no D gene can be assigned with confidence. The receptor's source is a man aged 50-60 years in good health and CMV-seropositive. The sample was PBMCs. The CDR3 region: CASSFSTDTQYF. The nucleotide sequence reads as follows: TGTGCCAGCAGCTTCTCCACAGATACGCAGTATTTT.